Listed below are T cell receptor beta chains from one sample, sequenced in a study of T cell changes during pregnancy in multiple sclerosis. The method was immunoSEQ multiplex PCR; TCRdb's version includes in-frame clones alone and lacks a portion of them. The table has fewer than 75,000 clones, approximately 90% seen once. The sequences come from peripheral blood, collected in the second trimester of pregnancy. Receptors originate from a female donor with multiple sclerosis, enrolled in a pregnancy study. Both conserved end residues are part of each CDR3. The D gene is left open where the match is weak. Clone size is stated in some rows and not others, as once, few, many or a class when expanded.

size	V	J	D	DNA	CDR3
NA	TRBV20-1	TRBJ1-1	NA	TGCAGTGCTATGAAGCGGACTGAAGCTTTCTTT	CSAMKRTEAFF
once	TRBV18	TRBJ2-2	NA	TGTGCCAGCTCACCACGATCTAGCGCGAACACCGGGGAGCTGTTTTTT	CASSPRSSANTGELFF
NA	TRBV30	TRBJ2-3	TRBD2	TGTGCCTGGAGCCTGCCGGGACTAGCGATACGGGATACGCAGTATTTT	CAWSLPGLAIRDTQYF
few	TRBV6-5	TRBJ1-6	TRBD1	TGTGCCAGCGGTTCGTGGACAGGGCGGATTTCACCCCTCCACTTT	CASGSWTGRISPLHF
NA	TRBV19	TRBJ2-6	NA	TGTGCCAGTAGGGACATACTCCTCTCTGGGGCCAACGTCCTGACTTTC	CASRDILLSGANVLTF
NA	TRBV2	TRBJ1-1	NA	TGTGCCAGCAGTGCCCCCGCGGGAACTGAAGCTTTCTTT	CASSAPAGTEAFF
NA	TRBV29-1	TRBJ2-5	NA	TGCAGCGTGGCAGAGAGGCTGGTCGGGACCCAGTACTTC	CSVAERLVGTQYF
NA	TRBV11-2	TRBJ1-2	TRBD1	TGTGCCAGCAGCCCCCAAGGGGACAGTTACTATGGCTACACCTTC	CASSPQGDSYYGYTF
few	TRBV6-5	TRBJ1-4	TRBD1	TGTGCCAGCAGTTATGGGACAGGGAGCGGTGAAAAACTGTTTTTT	CASSYGTGSGEKLFF
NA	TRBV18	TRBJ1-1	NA	TGTGCCAGCTCACCACAGACAGGACCTGAAGCTTTCTTT	CASSPQTGPEAFF
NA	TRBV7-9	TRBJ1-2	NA	TGTGCCAGCAGCCATATGGGGCAGAATGGCTACACCTTC	CASSHMGQNGYTF
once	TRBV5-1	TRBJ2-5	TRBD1	TGCGCCAGCAGCTTGGGACAGGGCGGAGAGACCCAGTACTTC	CASSLGQGGETQYF
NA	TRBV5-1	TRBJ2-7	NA	TGCGCCAGCAGCCTAGAGAGGAACGAGCAGTACTTC	CASSLERNEQYF
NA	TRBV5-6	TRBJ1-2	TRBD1	TGTGCAGCGACCGGGACAGGGGCCTTTCACTATGGCTACACCTTC	CAATGTGAFHYGYTF
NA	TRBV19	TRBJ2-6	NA	TGTGCCAGTAGGAAAGGGGCGGCTGGGGCCAACGTCCTGACTTTC	CASRKGAAGANVLTF
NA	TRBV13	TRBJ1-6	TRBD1	TGTGCCAGCAGCTTAGTTTCCGGGACAGGGGATTCACCCCTCCACTTT	CASSLVSGTGDSPLHF
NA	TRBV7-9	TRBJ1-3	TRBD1	TGTGCCAGCAGCTTAGCAGGACAGGGATCCGCAGGAAACACCATATATTTT	CASSLAGQGSAGNTIYF
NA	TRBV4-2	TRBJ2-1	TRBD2	TGTGCCAGCAGCTCTTTAGCGGGGGGGAGTATCGATTACAATGAGCAGTTCTTC	CASSSLAGGSIDYNEQFF
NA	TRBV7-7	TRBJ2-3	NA	TGTGCCAGCAGTCTGCAGGGCACAGATACGCAGTATTTT	CASSLQGTDTQYF
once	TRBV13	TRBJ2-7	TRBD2	TGTGCCAGCAGCTTTGGCACTAGCGTCCGCGAGCAGTACTTC	CASSFGTSVREQYF
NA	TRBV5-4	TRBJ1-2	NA	TGTGCCAGCAGCTCCGGCAGGTCCTATGGCTACACCTTC	CASSSGRSYGYTF
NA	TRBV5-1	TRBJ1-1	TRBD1	TGCGCCAGCAGCTTGGCCGATTCCGGGACAGGGGGCACTGAAGCTTTCTTT	CASSLADSGTGGTEAFF
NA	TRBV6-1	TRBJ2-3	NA	TGTGCCAGCAGTGGTACTATTGGGGTGGCAGGGTTAACAGATACGCAGTATTTT	CASSGTIGVAGLTDTQYF
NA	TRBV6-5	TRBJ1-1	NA	TGTGCCAGCAGTTACTTAGATGAAGCTTTCTTT	CASSYLDEAFF
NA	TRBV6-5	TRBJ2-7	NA	TGTGCCAGCAGTTACGATCACAGGGCCTACGAGCAGTACTTC	CASSYDHRAYEQYF
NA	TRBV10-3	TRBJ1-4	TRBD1	TGTGCCATCAGTCGCGGGACAGGGGGAGAAAAACTGTTTTTT	CAISRGTGGEKLFF
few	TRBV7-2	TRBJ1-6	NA	TGTGCCAGCAGCTTAGGGGGAGGGACCAATTCACCCCTCCACTTT	CASSLGGGTNSPLHF
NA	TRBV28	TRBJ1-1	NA	TGTGCCAGCACCACCGCAGGGGATTCCTTATTCGAAGCTTTCTTT	CASTTAGDSLFEAFF
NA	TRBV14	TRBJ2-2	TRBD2	TGTGCCAGCAGCCAACTAGCGGGACCCGGGGAGCTGTTTTTT	CASSQLAGPGELFF
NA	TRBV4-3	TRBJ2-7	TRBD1	TGCGCCAGCAGCCCGTCAGGGGGCCGCAGAAGCGAGCAGTACTTC	CASSPSGGRRSEQYF
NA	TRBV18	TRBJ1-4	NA	TGTGCCAGCTCACCAATGCGGGGCCACTCAACTAATGAAAAACTGTTTTTT	CASSPMRGHSTNEKLFF
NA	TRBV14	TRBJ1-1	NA	TGTGCCAGCAGCCAAGCAGGGGTTCGGGACACTGAAGCTTTCTTT	CASSQAGVRDTEAFF
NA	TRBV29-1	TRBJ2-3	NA	TGCAGCGTTCTTCGGCGGGACGGCACAGATACGCAGTATTTT	CSVLRRDGTDTQYF
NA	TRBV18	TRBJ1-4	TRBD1	TGTGCCAGCTCCGTCAACCGACAGGGGCCAGGGGGTGCGGAAAATGAAAAACTGTTTTTT	CASSVNRQGPGGAENEKLFF
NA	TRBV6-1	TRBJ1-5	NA	TGTGCCAGCACCGACAGGCAGATTAATCAGCCCCAGCATTTT	CASTDRQINQPQHF
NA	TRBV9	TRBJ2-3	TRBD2	TGTGCCAGCAGCCCAAGGACTAGCGGGCCCACAGATACGCAGTATTTT	CASSPRTSGPTDTQYF
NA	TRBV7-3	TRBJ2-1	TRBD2	TGTGCCAGCAGCTTAGTCGCGGGTAGCGGGGGCCTGAATGAGCAGTTCTTC	CASSLVAGSGGLNEQFF
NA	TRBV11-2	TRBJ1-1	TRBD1	TGTGCCAGCAGCTACGACAGGGACACTGAAGCTTTCTTT	CASSYDRDTEAFF
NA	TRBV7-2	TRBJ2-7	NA	TGTGCCAGCAGGGGTTGGGGGAGGTACCTCTCCTACGAGCAGTACTTC	CASRGWGRYLSYEQYF
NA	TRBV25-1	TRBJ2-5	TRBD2	TGTGCCAGCAGTGGTGGGTTCGGGGAGCGGGGGCAAGAGACCCAGTACTTC	CASSGGFGERGQETQYF
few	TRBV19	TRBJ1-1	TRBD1	TGTGCCAGTAGTATGGGTTTCCGGGACAGCGGTAAGAACACTGAAGCTTTCTTT	CASSMGFRDSGKNTEAFF
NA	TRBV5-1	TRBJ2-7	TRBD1	TGCGCCAGCAGAGCAGCCGGGACAGGGGACGAGCAGTACTTC	CASRAAGTGDEQYF
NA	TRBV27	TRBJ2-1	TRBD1	TGTGCCAGCAACGTGGGACAGGACTACAATGAGCAGTTCTTC	CASNVGQDYNEQFF
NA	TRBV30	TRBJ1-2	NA	TGTGCCTGGCGTCCCAGTTACGTCCGGACAGTGCACTATGGCTACACCTTC	CAWRPSYVRTVHYGYTF
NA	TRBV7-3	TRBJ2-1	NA	TGTGCCAGCAGCTTAGCAGGGTCGAGGTCCTACAATGAGCAGTTCTTC	CASSLAGSRSYNEQFF
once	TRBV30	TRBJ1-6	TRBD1	TGTGCCTGGAACAGGGGGGATTCACCCCTCCACTTT	CAWNRGDSPLHF
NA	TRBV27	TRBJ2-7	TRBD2	TGTGCCAGCAGTGGAAGCCGACTAGCGGGAGAGCAGTACTTC	CASSGSRLAGEQYF
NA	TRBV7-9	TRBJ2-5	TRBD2	TGTGCCAGCAGTTCCTCGAGGGGACTAGCGGGAGTTTGGGAGACCCAGTACTTC	CASSSSRGLAGVWETQYF
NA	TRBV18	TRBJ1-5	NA	TGTGCCAGCTCACCTTCGACAGGTGCCAATCAGCCCCAGCATTTT	CASSPSTGANQPQHF
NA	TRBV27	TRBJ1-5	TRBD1	TGTGCCAGCAGTTCCCGGACAGGGGCAAATCAGCCCCAGCATTTT	CASSSRTGANQPQHF
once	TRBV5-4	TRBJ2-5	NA	TGTGCCAGCAGCTTTGGACAGCGTGAGACCCAGTACTTC	CASSFGQRETQYF
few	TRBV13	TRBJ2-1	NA	TGTGCCACCCAATTCAGGGGCTCCTACAATGAGCAGTTCTTC	CATQFRGSYNEQFF
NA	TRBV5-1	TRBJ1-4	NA	TGCGCCAGCGCCTTTTCGGCAACTAATGAAAAACTGTTTTTT	CASAFSATNEKLFF